Sequencing of this T cell receptor (beta chain) was carried out in a study of CD8+CD57+ T cells in acquired aplastic anemia. The CDR3 length is 15 residues. Germline CDR1 is SNHLY and CDR2 is FYNNEI. Regarding this clonotype: The junction departs from the called germline gene at one end, perhaps through a read error.

The template for TCR beta VDJ and CDR3 sequence profiling was genomic DNA. TCRdb re-called the reads with MiXCR, one entry per CDR3 protein. The sample includes some 200,000 distinct CDR3 sequences, about 37% of them seen just once. The chain couples TRBV2 to TRBJ2-3; TRBD1 aligns across 7 bases. The TCR originated in a human donor in good health, serving as a control. Material: sorted CD4+, CD8+, or CD8+CD57+ T cells (not recorded which) from PBMCs. CDR3: CASSPTGASTDTQYF. The DNA for the CDR3 is TGCGCCAGCAGCCCTACAGGGGCTAGCACAGATACGCAGTATTTT.